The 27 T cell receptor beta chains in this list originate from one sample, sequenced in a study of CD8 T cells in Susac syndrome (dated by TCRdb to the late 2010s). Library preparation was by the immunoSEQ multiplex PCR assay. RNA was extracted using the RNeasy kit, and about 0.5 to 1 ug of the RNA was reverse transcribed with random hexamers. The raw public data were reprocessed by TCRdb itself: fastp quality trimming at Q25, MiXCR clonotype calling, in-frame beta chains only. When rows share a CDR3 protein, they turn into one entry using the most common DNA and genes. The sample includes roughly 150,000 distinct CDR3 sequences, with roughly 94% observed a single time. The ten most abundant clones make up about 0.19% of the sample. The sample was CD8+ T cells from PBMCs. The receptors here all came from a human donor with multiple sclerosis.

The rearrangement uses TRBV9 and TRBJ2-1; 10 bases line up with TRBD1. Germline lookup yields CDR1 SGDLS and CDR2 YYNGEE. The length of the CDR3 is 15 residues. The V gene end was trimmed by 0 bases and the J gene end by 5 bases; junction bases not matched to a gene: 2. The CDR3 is CASSVAGQGNNEQFF. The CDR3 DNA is TGTGCCAGCAGCGTAGCGGGACAGGGGAACAATGAGCAGTTCTTC.

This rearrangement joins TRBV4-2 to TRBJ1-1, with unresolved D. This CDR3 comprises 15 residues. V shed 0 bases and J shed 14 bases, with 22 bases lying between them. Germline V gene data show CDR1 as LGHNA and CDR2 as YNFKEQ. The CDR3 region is CASSQDWTTPREGFF. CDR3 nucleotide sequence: TGTGCCAGCAGCCAAGATTGGACTACACCCCGGGAGGGCTTCTTT.

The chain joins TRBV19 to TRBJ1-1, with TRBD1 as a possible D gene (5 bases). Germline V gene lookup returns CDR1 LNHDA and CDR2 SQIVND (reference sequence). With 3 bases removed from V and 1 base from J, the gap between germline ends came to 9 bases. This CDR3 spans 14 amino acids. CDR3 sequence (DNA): TGTGCCAGTAGTATGCCAGGGACGAACACTGAAGCTTTCTTT. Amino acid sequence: CASSMPGTNTEAFF.

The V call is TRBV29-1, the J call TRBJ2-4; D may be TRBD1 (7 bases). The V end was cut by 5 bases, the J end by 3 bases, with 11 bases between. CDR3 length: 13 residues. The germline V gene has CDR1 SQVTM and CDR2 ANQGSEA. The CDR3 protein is CSVQGEVKNIQYF. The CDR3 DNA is TGCAGCGTTCAGGGGGAGGTCAAAAACATTCAGTACTTC. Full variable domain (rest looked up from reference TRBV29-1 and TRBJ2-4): SAVISQKPSRDICQRGTSLTIQCQVDSQVTMMFWYRQQPGQSLTLIATANQGSEATYESGFVIDKFPISRPNLTFSTLTVSNMSPEDSSIYLCSVQGEVKNIQYFGAGTRLSVL.

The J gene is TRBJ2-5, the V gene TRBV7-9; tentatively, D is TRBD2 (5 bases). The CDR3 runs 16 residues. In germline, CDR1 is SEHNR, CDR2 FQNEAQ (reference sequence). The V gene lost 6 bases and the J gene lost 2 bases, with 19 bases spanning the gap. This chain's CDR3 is CASRLVGREYQETQYF. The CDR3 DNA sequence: TGTGCCAGCAGACTAGTCGGTAGAGAGTATCAAGAGACCCAGTACTTC.

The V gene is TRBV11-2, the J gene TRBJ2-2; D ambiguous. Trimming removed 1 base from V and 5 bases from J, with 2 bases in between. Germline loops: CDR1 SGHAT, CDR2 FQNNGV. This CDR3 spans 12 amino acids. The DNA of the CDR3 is TGTGCCAGCAGCTTAGTAACCGGGGAGCTGTTTTTT. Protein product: CASSLVTGELFF.

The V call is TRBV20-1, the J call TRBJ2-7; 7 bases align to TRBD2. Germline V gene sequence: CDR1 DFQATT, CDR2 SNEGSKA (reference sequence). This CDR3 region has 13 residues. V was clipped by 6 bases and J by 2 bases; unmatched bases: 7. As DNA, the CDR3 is TGCAGTGCCCGGGAGGCGGAACCCTACGAGCAGTACTTC. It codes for CSAREAEPYEQYF.

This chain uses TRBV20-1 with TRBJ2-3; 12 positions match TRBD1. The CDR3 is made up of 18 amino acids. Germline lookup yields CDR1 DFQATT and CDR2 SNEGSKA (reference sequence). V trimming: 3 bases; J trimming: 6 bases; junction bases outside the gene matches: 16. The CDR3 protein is CSARIFSGQGANKDTQYF. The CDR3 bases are TGCAGTGCTAGGATTTTTTCGGGACAGGGGGCCAACAAGGATACGCAGTATTTT.

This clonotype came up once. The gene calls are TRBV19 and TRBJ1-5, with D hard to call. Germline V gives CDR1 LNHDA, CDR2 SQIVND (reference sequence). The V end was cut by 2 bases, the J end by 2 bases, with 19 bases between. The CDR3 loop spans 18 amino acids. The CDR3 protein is CASSIPSRPTRGNQPQHF. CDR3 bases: TGTGCCAGTAGTATACCTAGTAGGCCGACGCGGGGCAATCAGCCCCAGCATTTT.

CDR3 amino acids: CASSRGDQPQHF. The CDR3 DNA reads TGTGCCAGTAGTCGGGGGGATCAGCCCCAGCATTTT. The chain employs TRBV19 and TRBJ1-5; D may be TRBD1 (5 bases). This CDR3 contains 12 residues. V was shortened by 5 bases and J by 5 bases, with 7 bases between the two germline ends. From germline, CDR1 is LNHDA and CDR2 SQIVND (reference sequence).

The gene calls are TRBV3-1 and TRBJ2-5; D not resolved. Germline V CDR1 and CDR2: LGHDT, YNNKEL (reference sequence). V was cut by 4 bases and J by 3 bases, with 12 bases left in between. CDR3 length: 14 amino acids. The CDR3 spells CASSLDLTKETQYF. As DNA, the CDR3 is TGTGCCAGCAGCCTCGACTTAACCAAAGAGACCCAGTACTTC.

The CDR3 DNA follows: TGTGCCACCAGTGATTTTGACAGAAACTATGGCTACACCTTC. Amino acid sequence: CATSDFDRNYGYTF. The chain links TRBV24-1 to TRBJ1-2; tentative D call: TRBD1 (5 bases). Germline lookup yields CDR1 KGHDR and CDR2 SFDVKD. V lost 1 base and J 2 bases, leaving 7 bases between the germline ends. This CDR3 has 14 amino acids.

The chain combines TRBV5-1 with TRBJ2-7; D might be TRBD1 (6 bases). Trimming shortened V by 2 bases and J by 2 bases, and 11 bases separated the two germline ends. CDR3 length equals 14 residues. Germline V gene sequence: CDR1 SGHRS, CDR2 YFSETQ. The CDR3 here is CASSLGAGAYEQYF. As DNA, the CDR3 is TGCGCCAGCAGCTTAGGAGCAGGGGCCTACGAGCAGTACTTC.

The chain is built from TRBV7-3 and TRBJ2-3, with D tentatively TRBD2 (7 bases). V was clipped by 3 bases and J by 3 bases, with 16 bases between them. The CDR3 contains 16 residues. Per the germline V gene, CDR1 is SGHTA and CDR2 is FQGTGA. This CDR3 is CASSLRGGEITDTQYF. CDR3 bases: TGTGCCAGCAGCTTGCGAGGGGGGGAGATAACAGATACGCAGTATTTT.

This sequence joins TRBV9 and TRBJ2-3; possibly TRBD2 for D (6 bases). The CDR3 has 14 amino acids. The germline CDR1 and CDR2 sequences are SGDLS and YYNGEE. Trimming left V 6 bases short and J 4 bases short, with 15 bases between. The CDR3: CASTPGDTADTQYF. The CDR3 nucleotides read TGTGCCAGCACCCCGGGGGATACGGCAGATACGCAGTATTTT. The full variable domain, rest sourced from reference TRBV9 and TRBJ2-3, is DSGVTQTPKHLITATGQRVTLRCSPRSGDLSVYWYQQSLDQGLQFLIQYYNGEERAKGNILERFSAQQFPDLHSELNLSSLELGDSALYFCASTPGDTADTQYFGPGTRLTVL.

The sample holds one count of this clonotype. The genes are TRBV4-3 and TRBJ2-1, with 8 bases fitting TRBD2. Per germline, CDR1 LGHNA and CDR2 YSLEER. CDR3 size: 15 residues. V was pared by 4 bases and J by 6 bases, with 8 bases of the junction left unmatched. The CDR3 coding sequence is TGCGCCAGCAGCCCGACCGGGACTAGGAGCAATGAGCAGTTCTTC. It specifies CASSPTGTRSNEQFF.

CDR3 amino acids: CASSLGGGAAEQYF. The CDR3 DNA reads as TGTGCCAGCAGTTTAGGAGGGGGCGCGGCCGAGCAGTACTTC. The rearrangement uses TRBV28 and TRBJ2-7; D perhaps matches TRBD1 (7 bases). Trimming left V 2 bases short and J 6 bases short, with 14 bases between. Germline assignment: CDR1 MDHEN and CDR2 SYDVKM. The CDR3 is made up of 14 amino acids. The whole variable domain, remainder taken from reference TRBV28 and TRBJ2-7, is DVKVTQSSRYLVKRTGEKVFLECVQDMDHENMFWYRQDPGLGLRLIYFSYDVKMKEKGDIPEGYSVSREKKERFSLILESASTNQTSMYLCASSLGGGAAEQYFGPGTRLTVT.

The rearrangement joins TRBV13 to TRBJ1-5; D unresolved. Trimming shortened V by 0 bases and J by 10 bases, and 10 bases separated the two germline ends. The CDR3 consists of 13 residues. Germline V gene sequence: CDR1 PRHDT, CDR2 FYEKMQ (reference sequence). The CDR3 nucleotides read TGTGCCAGCAGCTTAGGCCGGTATCGCCCCCAGCATTTT. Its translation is CASSLGRYRPQHF.

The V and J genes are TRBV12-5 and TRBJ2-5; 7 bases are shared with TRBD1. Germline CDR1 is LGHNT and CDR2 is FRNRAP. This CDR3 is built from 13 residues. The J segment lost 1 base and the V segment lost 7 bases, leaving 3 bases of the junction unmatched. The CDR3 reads CASVWDSQETQYF. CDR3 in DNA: TGTGCTAGTGTCTGGGACAGCCAAGAGACCCAGTACTTC.

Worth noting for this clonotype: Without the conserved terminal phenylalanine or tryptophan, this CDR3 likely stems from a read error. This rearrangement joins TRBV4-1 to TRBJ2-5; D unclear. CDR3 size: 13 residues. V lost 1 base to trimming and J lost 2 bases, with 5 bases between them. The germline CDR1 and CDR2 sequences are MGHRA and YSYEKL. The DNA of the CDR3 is TGCGCCAGCAGCCAAGGGAGACAAGAGACCCAGTACCTC. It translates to CASSQGRQETQYL.

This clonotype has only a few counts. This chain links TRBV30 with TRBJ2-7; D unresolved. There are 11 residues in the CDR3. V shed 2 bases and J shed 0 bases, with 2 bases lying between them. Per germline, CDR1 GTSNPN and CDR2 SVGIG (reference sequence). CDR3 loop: CAWSISYEQYF. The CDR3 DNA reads TGTGCCTGGAGTATCTCCTACGAGCAGTACTTC.

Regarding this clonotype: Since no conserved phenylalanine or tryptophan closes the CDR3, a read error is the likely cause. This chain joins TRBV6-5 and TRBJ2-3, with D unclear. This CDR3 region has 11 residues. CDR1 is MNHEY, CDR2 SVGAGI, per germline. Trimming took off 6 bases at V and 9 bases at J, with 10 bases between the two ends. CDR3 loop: CASRGLRTQYV. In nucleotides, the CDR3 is TGTGCCAGCAGGGGCCTAAGGACGCAGTATGTT.

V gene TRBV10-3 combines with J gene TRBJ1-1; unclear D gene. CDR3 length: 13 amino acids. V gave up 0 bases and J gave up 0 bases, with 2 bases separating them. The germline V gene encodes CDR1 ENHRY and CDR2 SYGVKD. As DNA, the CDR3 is TGTGCCATCAGTGAGTCGATGAACACTGAAGCTTTCTTT. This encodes CAISESMNTEAFF.

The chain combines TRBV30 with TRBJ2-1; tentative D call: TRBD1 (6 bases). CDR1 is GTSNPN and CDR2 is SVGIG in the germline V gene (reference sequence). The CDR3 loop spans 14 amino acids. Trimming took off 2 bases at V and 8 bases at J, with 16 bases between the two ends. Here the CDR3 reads CAWSLYRDSYEQFF. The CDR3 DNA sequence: TGTGCCTGGAGTTTATACAGGGATAGCTATGAGCAGTTCTTC.

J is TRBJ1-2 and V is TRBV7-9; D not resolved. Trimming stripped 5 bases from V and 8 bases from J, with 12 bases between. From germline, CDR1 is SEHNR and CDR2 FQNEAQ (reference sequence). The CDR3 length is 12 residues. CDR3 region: CASSLDGPGYTF. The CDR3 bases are TGTGCCAGCAGCCTAGACGGACCCGGCTACACCTTC. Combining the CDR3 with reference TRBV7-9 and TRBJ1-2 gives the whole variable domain DTGVSQNPRHKITKRGQNVTFRCDPISEHNRLYWYRQTLGQGPEFLTYFQNEAQLEKSRLLSDRFSAERPKGSFSTLEIQRTEQGDSAMYLCASSLDGPGYTFGSGTRLTVV.

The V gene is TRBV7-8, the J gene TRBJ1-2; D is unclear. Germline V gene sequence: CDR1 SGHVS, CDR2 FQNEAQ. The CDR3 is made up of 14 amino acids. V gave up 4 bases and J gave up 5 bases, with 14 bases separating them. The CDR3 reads CASSSGKTRYGYTF. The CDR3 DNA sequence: TGTGCCAGCAGCTCCGGAAAGACGAGATATGGCTACACCTTC.

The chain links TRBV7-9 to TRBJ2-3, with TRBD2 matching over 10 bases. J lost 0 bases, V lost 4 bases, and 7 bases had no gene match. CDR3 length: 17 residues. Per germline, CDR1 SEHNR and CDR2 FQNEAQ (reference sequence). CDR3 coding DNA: TGTGCCAGCAGCTCGAGAGAGACTAGCGGGAGCACAGATACGCAGTATTTT. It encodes CASSSRETSGSTDTQYF.